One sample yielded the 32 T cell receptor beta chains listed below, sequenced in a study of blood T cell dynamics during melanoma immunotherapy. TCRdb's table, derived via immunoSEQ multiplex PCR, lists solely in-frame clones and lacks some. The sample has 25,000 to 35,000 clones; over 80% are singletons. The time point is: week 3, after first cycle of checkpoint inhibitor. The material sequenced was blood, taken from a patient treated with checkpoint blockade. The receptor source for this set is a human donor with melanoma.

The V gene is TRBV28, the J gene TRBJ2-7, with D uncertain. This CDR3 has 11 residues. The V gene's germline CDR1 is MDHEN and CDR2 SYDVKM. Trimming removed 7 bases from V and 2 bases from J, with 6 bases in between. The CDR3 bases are TGTGCCAGCACCACCGCCTACGAGCAGTACTTC. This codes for CASTTAYEQYF.

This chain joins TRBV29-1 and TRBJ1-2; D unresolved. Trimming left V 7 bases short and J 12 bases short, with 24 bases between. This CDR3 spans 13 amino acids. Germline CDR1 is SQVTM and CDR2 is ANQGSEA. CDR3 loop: CSAKDTSADLDTF. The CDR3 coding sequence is TGCAGCGCGAAAGACACTTCCGCCGATTTAGACACCTTC.

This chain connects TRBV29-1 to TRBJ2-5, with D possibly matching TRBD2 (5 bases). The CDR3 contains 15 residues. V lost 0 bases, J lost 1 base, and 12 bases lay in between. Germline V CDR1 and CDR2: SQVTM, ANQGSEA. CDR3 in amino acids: CSVEDGSLVQETQYF. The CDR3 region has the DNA TGCAGCGTTGAAGATGGATCACTAGTCCAAGAGACCCAGTACTTC.

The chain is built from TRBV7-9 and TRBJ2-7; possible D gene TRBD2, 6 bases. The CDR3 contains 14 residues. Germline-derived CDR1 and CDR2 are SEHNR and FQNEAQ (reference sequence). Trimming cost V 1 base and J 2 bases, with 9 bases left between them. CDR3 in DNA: TGTGCCAGCAGCTTAGTCGGGGGAACCTACGAGCAGTACTTC. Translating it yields CASSLVGGTYEQYF.

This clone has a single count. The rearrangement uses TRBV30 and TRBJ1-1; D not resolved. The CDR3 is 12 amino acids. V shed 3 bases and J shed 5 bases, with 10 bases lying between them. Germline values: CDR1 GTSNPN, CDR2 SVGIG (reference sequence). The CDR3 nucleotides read TGTGCCTGGAGCCCTACGGGGACTGAAGCTTTCTTT. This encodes CAWSPTGTEAFF.

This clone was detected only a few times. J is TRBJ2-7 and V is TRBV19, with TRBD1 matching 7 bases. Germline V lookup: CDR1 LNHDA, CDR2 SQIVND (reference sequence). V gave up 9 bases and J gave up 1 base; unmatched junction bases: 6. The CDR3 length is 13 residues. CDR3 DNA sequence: TGTGCCAGCTCGACAGGGAAATCCTACGAGCAGTACTTC. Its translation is CASSTGKSYEQYF.

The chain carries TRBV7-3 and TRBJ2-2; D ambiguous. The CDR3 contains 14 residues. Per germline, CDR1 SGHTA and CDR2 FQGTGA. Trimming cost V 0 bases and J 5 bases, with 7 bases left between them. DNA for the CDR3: TGTGCCAGCAGCTTAACGTGGCCAACCGGGGAGCTGTTTTTT. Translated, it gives CASSLTWPTGELFF.

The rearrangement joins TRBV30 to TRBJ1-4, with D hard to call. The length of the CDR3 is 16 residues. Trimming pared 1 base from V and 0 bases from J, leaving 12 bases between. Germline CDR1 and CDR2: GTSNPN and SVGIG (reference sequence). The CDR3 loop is CAWSDLVGTTNEKLFF. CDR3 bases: TGTGCCTGGAGTGACCTAGTCGGGACAACTAATGAAAAACTGTTTTTT. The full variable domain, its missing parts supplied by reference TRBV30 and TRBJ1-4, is SQTIHQWPATLVQPVGSPLSLECTVEGTSNPNLYWYRQAAGRGLQLLFYSVGIGQISSEVPQNLSASRPQDRQFILSSKKLLLSDSGFYLCAWSDLVGTTNEKLFFGSGTQLSVL.

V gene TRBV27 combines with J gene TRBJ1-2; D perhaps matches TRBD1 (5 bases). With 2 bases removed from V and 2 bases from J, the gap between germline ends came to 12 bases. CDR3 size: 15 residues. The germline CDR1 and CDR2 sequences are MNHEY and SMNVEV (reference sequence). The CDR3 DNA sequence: TGTGCCAGCAGTTTAGAGGGGAACGTAAACTATGGCTACACCTTC. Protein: CASSLEGNVNYGYTF.

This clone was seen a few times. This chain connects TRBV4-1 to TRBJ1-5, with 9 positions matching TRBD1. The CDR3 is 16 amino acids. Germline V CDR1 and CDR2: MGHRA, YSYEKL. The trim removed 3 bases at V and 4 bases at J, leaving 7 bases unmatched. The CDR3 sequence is CASSQIPGQGNQPQHF. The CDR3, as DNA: TGCGCCAGCAGCCAGATCCCGGGACAGGGAAATCAGCCCCAGCATTTT.

For the CDR3, the DNA is TGTGCCAGCAGCTCAGCCGGGGGTGGCTATGGCTACACCTTC. Translation gives CASSSAGGGYGYTF. This chain joins TRBV7-9 and TRBJ1-2; a weak D match, TRBD1 (5 bases). CDR1 and CDR2 (germline): SEHNR, FQNEAQ (reference sequence). The V gene lost 4 bases and the J gene lost 4 bases, with 13 bases spanning the gap. The CDR3 contains 14 residues. The full variable domain, in which reference TRBV7-9 and TRBJ1-2 provide the parts outside the CDR3, is DTGVSQNPRHKITKRGQNVTFRCDPISEHNRLYWYRQTLGQGPEFLTYFQNEAQLEKSRLLSDRFSAERPKGSFSTLEIQRTEQGDSAMYLCASSSAGGGYGYTFGSGTRLTVV.

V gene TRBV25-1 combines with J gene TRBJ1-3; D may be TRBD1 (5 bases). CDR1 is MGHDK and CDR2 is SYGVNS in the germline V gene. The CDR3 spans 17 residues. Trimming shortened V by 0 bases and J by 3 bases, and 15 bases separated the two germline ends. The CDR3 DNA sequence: TGTGCCAGCAGTGAATATGGTTCAGGGTTTTTTGGAAACACCATATATTTT. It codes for CASSEYGSGFFGNTIYF.

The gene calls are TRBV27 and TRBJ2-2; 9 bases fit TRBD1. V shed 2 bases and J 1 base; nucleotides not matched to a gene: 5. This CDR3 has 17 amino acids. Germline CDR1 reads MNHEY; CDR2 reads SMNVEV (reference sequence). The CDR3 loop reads CASSLRPGQGNTGELFF. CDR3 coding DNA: TGTGCCAGCAGTTTACGACCGGGACAGGGGAACACCGGGGAGCTGTTTTTT.

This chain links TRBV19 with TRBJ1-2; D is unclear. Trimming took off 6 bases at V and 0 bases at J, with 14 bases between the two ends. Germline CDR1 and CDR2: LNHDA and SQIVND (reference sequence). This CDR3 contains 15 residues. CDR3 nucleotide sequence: TGTGCCAGTAGACCACAGCGGAAGGCTAACTATGGCTACACCTTC. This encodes CASRPQRKANYGYTF.

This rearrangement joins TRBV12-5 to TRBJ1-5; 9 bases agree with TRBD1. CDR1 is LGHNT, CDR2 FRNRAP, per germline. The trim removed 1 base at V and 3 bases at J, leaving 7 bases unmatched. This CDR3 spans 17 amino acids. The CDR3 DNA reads TGTGCTAGTGGTTTGGGGCCCGGGACAGGGTCCAATCAGCCCCAGCATTTT. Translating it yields CASGLGPGTGSNQPQHF. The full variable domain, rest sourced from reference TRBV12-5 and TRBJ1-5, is DARVTQTPRHKVTEMGQEVTMRCQPILGHNTVFWYRQTMMQGLELLAYFRNRAPLDDSGMPKDRFSAEMPDATLATLKIQPSEPRDSAVYFCASGLGPGTGSNQPQHFGDGTRLSIL.

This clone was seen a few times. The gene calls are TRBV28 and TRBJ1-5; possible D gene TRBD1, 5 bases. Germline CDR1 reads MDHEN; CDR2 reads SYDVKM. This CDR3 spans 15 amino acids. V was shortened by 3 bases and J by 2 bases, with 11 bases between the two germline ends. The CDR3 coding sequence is TGTGCCAGCAGTTTCCCGGGGGGAGGCAATCAGCCCCAGCATTTT. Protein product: CASSFPGGGNQPQHF.

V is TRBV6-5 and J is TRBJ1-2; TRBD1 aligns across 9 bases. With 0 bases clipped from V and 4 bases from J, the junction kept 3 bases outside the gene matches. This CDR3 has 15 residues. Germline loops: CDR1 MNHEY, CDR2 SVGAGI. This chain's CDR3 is CASSYSGQGGYGYTF. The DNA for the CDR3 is TGTGCCAGCAGTTACTCGGGACAGGGAGGCTATGGCTACACCTTC.

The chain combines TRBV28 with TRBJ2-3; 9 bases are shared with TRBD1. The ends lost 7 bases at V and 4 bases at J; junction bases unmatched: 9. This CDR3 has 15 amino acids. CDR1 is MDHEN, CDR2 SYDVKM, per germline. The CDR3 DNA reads TGTGCCAGCACCCTCCCGGGACAGGGTTCAGATACGCAGTATTTT. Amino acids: CASTLPGQGSDTQYF.

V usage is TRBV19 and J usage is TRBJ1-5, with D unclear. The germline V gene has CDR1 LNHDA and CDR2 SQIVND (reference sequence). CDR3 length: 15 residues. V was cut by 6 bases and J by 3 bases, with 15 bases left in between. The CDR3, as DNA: TGTGCCAGTAGCCCATGGGTGGGGAACAATCAGCCCCAGCATTTT. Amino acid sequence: CASSPWVGNNQPQHF.

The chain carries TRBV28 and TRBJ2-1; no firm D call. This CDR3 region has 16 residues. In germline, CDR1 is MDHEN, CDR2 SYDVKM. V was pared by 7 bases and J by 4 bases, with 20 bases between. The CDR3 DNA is TGTGCCAGCACCACCACTGGGTCTCCGGGTTACAATGAGCAGTTCTTC. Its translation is CASTTTGSPGYNEQFF.

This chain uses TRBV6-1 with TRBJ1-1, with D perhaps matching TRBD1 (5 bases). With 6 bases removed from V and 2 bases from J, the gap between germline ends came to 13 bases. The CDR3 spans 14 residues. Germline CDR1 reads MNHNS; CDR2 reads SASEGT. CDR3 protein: CASRRTGPNTEAFF. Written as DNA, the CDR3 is TGTGCCAGCAGGAGAACAGGACCAAACACTGAAGCTTTCTTT.

This CDR3 is CASRKDRGLPAFF. DNA for the CDR3: TGTGCCAGCAGAAAGGACAGGGGGCTCCCAGCTTTCTTT. V gene TRBV7-8 combines with J gene TRBJ1-1; 11 bases match TRBD1. Germline V gene sequence: CDR1 SGHVS, CDR2 FQNEAQ. With V trimmed by 6 bases and J by 10 bases, 7 bases remained unmatched. There are 13 residues in the CDR3.

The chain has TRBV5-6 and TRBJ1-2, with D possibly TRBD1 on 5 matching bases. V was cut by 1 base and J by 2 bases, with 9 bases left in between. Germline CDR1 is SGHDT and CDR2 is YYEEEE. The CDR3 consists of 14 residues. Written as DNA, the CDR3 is TGTGCCAGCAGCTTGTCCGGGACGAACTATGGCTACACCTTC. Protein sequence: CASSLSGTNYGYTF.

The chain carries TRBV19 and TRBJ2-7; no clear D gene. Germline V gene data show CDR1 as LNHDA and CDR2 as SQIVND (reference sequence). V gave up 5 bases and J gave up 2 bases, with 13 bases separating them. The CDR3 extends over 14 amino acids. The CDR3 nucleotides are TGTGCCAGTAGTCCGGACGGGTTACCCTACGAGCAGTACTTC. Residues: CASSPDGLPYEQYF.

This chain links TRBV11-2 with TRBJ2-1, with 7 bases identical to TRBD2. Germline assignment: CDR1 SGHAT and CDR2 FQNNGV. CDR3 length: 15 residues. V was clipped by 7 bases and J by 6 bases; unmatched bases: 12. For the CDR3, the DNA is TGTGCCAGCACTTCCCTTCTGGGAGGGCTCAATGAGCAGTTCTTC. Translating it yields CASTSLLGGLNEQFF.

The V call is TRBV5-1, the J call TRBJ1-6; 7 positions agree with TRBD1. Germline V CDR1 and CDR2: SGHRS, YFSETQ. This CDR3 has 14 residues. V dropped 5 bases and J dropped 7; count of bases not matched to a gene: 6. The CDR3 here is CASRGDSLNSPLHF. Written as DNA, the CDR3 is TGCGCCAGCAGAGGGGACAGCCTCAATTCACCCCTCCACTTT.

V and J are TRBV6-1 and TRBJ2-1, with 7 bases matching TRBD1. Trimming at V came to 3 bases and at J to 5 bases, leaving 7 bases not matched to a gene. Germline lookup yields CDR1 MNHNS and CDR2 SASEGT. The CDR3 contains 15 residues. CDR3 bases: TGTGCCAGCAGTGATAGGGGGCGTATTAACAATGAGCAGTTCTTC. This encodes CASSDRGRINNEQFF.

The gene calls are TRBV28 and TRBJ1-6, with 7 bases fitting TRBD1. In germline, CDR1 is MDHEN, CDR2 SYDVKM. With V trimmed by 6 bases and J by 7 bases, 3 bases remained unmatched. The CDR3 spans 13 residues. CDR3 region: CASRTGRNSPLHF. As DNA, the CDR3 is TGTGCCAGCAGGACAGGGCGGAATTCACCCCTCCACTTT. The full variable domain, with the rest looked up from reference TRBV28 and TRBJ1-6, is DVKVTQSSRYLVKRTGEKVFLECVQDMDHENMFWYRQDPGLGLRLIYFSYDVKMKEKGDIPEGYSVSREKKERFSLILESASTNQTSMYLCASRTGRNSPLHFGNGTRLTVT.

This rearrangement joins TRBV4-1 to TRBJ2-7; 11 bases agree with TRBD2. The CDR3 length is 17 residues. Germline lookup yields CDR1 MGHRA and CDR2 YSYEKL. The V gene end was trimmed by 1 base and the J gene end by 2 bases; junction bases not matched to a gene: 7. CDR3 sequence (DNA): TGCGCCAGCAGCCAAGGTACCGGGACTAGCGGAACCTACGAGCAGTACTTC. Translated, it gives CASSQGTGTSGTYEQYF.

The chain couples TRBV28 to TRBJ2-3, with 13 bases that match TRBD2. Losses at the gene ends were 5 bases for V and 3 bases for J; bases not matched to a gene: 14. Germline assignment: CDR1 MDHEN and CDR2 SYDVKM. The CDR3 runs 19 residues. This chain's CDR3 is CASSDPPRLAGGWTDTQYF. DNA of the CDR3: TGTGCCAGCAGTGATCCACCTCGACTAGCGGGAGGATGGACAGATACGCAGTATTTT.

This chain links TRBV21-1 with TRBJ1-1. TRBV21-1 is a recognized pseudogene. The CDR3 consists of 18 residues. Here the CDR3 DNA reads TGTGCCAGCAGCAAAGGGACCCCCCGGGAAGGGGCAGAAACTGAAGCTTTCTTT. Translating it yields CASSKGTPREGAETEAFF.

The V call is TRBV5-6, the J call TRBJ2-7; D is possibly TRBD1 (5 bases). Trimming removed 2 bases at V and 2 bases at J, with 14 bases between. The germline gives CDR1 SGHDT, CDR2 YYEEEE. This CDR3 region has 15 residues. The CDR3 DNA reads TGTGCCAGCAGCTTTATGGGGCAGCCCCCCTACGAGCAGTACTTC. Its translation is CASSFMGQPPYEQYF.